This TCR beta chain derives from a study of T cell changes during pregnancy in multiple sclerosis. CDR3 length: 13 residues. Profiled with immunoSEQ multiplex PCR; TCRdb holds only in-frame clones, not every one. The sample lists about 110,000 clones, about 90% occurring once. The receptor was isolated from a female donor with multiple sclerosis, enrolled in a pregnancy study. The gene calls are TRBV21-1 and TRBJ2-7; the table's D call TRBD1 went unverified against the DNA. TRBV21-1 is annotated as a pseudogene. The sample consisted of peripheral blood, taken after pregnancy. Here the CDR3 DNA reads TGTGCCAGCAGCAAGTACAGGGGCTACGAGCAGTACTTC. Translation gives CASSKYRGYEQYF.